What follows is one T cell receptor (beta chain) and its context. No antigen is known for it. One end of the junction is discordant with germline, which a read error may explain. The TCR beta cDNA libraries carried unique molecular identifiers. From the PCR reads, TCRdb called clonotypes with MiXCR, one entry per CDR3 protein. The table shows 600,000 to 700,000 distinct CDR3 sequences, with around 64% occurring only once. Germline CDR1 reads MNHEY; CDR2 reads SVGEGT. There are 16 residues in the CDR3. This entry is derived from a study of post-analysis software for immune sequencing data. Whole-study findings and limits: The study found significantly lower normalized Chao1 diversity in multiple sclerosis patients than in controls. Elevated frequency relative to controls characterized 4 or 5 TRBV segments in patients, TRBV5-6, TRBV5-1 and TRBV20-1 among them.

The sample consisted of blood. V gene TRBV6-2 or TRBV6-3 combines with J gene TRBJ2-7; the D gene is possibly TRBD2 (5 bases). The clonotype originates from a girl aged 2-9 years with multiple sclerosis. This CDR3 is CASSYSRLAPTYEQYF. The CDR3 bases are TGTGCCAGCAGTTACTCGAGGCTAGCCCCGACCTATGAGCAGTACTTC.